The text below deals with one TCR beta chain. What it recognizes is unknown. Germline V CDR1 and CDR2: SGDLS, YYNGEE. The CDR3 covers 12 residues. Trimming shortened V by 3 bases and J by 7 bases, and 10 bases separated the two germline ends. TCR beta VDJ and CDR3 profiles were obtained from a genomic DNA template. TCRdb ran MiXCR on the reads and lists one entry per CDR3 protein. The data hold 150,000 to 200,000 distinct CDR3 sequences, with about half observed a single time. This specimen comes from a study of CD8+CD57+ T cells in acquired aplastic anemia. Study results and caveats: Significance was not reached for CD8+ Simpson's diversity between patients and controls.

V and J are TRBV9 and TRBJ1-2; unclear D gene. Sequencing input: sorted CD4+, CD8+, or CD8+CD57+ T cells (not recorded which) from PBMCs. The receptor was derived from a human donor in good health. CDR3 sequence: CASSETSRGYTF. The DNA for the CDR3 is TGTGCCAGCAGCGAAACCTCTCGTGGCTACACCTTC. Filled out from reference TRBV9 and TRBJ1-2, the complete variable domain reads DSGVTQTPKHLITATGQRVTLRCSPRSGDLSVYWYQQSLDQGLQFLIQYYNGEERAKGNILERFSAQQFPDLHSELNLSSLELGDSALYFCASSETSRGYTFGSGTRLTVV.